The present T cell receptor beta chain was sequenced within a study of OX40 agonist ivuxolimab in advanced cancers. Sequencing was performed with immunoSEQ multiplex PCR; in TCRdb, only in-frame clones are kept and a portion is missing. The table records tens of thousands of clones, roughly 90% of them present only once. The CDR3 loop spans 18 amino acids. Looked up from germline, CDR1 is KGHSH and CDR2 is LQKENI. V was trimmed by 3 bases and J by 0 bases, leaving 18 bases between them. The TCR comes from an adult with an advanced solid tumor such as melanoma, head and neck, liver or kidney cancer. The sample here was CD4+ or CD8+ T cells sorted from blood, taken in a trial of the OX40 agonist ivuxolimab. The rearrangement links TRBV18 to TRBJ1-3; D not certain. The CDR3 DNA follows: TGTGCCAGCTCACCCCTCCCTGCGAGGGCGAGCTCTGGAAACACCATATATTTT. Translating it yields CASSPLPARASSGNTIYF. The entire variable domain, with the rest obtained from reference TRBV18 and TRBJ1-3, is as follows: NAGVMQNPRHLVRRRGQEARLRCSPMKGHSHVYWYRQLPEEGLKFMVYLQKENIIDESGMPKERFSAEFPKEGPSILRIQQVVRGDSAAYFCASSPLPARASSGNTIYFGEGSWLTVV.